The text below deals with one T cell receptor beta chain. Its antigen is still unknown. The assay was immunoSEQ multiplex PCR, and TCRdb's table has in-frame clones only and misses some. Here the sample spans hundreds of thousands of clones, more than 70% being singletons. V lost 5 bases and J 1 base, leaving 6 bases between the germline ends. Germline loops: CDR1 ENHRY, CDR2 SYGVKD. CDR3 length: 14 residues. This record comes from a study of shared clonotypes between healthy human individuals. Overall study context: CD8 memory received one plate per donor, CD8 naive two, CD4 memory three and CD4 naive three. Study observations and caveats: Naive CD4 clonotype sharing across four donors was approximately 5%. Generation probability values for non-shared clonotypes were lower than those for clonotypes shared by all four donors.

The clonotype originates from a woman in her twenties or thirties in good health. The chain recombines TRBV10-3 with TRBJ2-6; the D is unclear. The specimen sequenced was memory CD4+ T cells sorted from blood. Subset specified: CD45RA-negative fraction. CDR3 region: CAISFISGANVLTF. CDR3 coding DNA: TGTGCCATCAGTTTTATTTCTGGGGCCAACGTCCTGACTTTC.